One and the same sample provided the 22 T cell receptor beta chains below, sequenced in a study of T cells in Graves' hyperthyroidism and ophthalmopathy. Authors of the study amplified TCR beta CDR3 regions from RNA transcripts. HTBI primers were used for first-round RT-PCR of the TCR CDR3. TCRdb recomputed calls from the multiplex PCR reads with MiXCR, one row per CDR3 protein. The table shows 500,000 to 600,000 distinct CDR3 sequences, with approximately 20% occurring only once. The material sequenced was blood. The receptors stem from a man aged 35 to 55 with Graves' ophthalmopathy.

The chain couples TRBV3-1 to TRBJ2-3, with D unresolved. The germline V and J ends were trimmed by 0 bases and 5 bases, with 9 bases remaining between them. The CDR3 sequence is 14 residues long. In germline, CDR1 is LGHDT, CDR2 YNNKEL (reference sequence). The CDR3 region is CASSQEEDRDTQYF. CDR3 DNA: TGTGCCAGCAGCCAAGAAGAAGATCGAGATACGCAGTATTTT.

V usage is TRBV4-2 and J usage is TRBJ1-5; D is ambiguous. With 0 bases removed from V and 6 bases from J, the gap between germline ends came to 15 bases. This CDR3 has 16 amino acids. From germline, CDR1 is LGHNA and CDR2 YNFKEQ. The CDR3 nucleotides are TGTGCCAGCAGCCAAGAACTTGCAGGCGGTGGTCAGCCCCAGCATTTT. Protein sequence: CASSQELAGGGQPQHF.

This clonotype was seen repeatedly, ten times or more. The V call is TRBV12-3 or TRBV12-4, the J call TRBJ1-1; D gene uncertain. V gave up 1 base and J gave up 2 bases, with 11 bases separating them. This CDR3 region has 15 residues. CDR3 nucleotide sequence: TGTGCCAGCAGTTTAGGGGCAGGACCTAACACTGAAGCTTTCTTT. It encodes CASSLGAGPNTEAFF.

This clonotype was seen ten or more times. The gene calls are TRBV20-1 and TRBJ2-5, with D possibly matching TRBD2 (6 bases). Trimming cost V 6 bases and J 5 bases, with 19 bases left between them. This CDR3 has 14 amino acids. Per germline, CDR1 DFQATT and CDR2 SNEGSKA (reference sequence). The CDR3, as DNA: TGCAGTGCCACGGCAGGAGGGGCGGGTGAGACCCAGTACTTC. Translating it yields CSATAGGAGETQYF.

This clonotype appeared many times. The CDR3 sequence: CASSGTGNYEQYF. The CDR3 bases are TGTGCCAGTTCCGGGACTGGAAACTACGAGCAGTACTTC. The chain has TRBV2 and TRBJ2-7, with a weak D call TRBD2 (6 bases). V lost 9 bases and J 3 bases, leaving 15 bases between the germline ends. The CDR3 extends over 13 amino acids. Germline V CDR1 and CDR2: SNHLY, FYNNEI.

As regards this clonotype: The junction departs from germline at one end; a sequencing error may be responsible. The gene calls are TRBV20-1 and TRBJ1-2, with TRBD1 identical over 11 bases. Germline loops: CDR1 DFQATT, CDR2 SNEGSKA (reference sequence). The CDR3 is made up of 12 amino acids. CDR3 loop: CSARDRGLGHTF. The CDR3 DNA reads TGCAGTGCTAGGGACAGGGGGCTTGGCCACACCTTC.

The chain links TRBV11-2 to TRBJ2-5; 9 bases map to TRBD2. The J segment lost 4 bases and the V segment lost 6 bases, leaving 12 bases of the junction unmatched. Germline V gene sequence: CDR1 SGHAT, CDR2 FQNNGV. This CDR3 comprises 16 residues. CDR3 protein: CASSRRGSGSGETQYF. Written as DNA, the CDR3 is TGTGCCAGCAGTCGGCGGGGTAGCGGGAGCGGAGAGACCCAGTACTTC. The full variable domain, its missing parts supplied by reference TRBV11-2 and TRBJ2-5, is EAGVAQSPRYKIIEKRQSVAFWCNPISGHATLYWYQQILGQGPKLLIQFQNNGVVDDSQLPKDRFSAERLKGVDSTLKIQPAKLEDSAVYLCASSRRGSGSGETQYFGPGTRLLVL.

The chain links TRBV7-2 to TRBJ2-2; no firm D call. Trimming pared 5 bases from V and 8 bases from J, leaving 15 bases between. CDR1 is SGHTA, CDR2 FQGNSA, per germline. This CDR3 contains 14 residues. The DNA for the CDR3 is TGTGCCAGCAGCCGAGAGGTCGATAAGGGGGAGCTGTTTTTT. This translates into CASSREVDKGELFF.

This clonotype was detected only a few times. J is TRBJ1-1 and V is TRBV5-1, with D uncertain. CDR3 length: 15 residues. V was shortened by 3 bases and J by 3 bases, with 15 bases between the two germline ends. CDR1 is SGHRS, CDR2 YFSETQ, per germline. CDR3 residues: CASSSDLDGYTEAFF. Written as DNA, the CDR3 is TGCGCCAGCAGCTCGGACCTGGACGGGTACACTGAAGCTTTCTTT.

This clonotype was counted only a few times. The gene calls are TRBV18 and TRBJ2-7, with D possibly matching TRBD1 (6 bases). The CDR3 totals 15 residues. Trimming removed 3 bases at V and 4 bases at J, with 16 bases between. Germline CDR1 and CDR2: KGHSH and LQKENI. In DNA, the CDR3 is TGTGCCAGCTCACCCCCCTCCTGGCAGGGGTACGAGCAGTACTTC. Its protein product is CASSPPSWQGYEQYF.

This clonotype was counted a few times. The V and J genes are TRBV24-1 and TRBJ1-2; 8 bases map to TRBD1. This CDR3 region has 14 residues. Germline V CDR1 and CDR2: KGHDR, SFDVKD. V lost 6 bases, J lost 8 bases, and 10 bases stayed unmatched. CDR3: CATSSSGGYVGYTF. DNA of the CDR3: TGTGCCACCAGTTCGTCAGGGGGCTATGTGGGCTACACCTTC.

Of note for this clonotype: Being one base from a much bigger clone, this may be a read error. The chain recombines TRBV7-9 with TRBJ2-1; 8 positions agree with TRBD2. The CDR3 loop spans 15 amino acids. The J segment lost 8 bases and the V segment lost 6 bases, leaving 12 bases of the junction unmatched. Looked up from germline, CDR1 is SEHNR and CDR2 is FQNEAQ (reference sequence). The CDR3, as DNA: TGTGCCAGCAGACTACTAACGGGAGGGCGCCATGAGCAGTTCTTC. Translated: CASRLLTGGRHEQFF.

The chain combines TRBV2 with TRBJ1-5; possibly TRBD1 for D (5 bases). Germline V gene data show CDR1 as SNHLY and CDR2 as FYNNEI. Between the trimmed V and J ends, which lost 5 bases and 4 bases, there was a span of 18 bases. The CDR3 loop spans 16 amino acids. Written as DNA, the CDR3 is TGTGCCAGCAGTTTTGGGGTGGGGAGGGGTAATCAGCCCCAGCATTTT. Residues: CASSFGVGRGNQPQHF.

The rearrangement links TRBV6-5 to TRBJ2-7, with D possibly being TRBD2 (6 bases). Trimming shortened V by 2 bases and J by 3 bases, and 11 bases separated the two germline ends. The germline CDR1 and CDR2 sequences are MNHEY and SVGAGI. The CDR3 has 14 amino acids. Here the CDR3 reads CASSYGGSGYEQYF. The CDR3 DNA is TGTGCCAGCAGTTACGGGGGGAGCGGCTACGAGCAGTACTTC.

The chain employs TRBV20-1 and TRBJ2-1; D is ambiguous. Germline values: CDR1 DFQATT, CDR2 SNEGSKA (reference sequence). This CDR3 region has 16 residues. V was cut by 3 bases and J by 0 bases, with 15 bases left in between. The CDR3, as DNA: TGCAGTGCTAGTCTGCTCTTGCGAAGCTCCTACAATGAGCAGTTCTTC. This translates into CSASLLLRSSYNEQFF.

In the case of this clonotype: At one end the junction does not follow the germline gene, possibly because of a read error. The CDR3 DNA reads TGTGCCAGTATGAGACTCGGAGGGGACACTGAAGCTTCCTTT. Amino acids: CASMRLGGDTEASF. V is TRBV19 and J is TRBJ1-1, with D tentatively TRBD1 (6 bases). The germline gives CDR1 LNHDA, CDR2 SQIVND (reference sequence). The CDR3 consists of 14 residues.

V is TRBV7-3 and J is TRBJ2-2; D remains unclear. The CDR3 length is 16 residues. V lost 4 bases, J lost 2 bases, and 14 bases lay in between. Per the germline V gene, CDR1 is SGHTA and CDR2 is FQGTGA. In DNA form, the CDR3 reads TGTGCCAGCAGCTACTCCCCAGCCCGTAACACCGGGGAGCTGTTTTTT. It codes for CASSYSPARNTGELFF.

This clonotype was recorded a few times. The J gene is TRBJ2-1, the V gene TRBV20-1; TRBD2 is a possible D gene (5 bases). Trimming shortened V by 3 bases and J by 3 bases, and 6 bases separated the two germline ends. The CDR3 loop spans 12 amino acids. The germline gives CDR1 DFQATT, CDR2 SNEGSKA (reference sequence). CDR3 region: CSASEGYNEQFF. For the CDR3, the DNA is TGCAGTGCTAGTGAGGGCTACAATGAGCAGTTCTTC.

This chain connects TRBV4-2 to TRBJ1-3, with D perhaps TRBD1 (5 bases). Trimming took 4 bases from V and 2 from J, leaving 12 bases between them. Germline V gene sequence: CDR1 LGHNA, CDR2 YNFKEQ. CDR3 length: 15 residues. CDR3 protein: CASSLSRAPGNTIYF. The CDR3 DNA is TGTGCCAGCAGCCTTTCCAGGGCCCCTGGAAACACCATATATTTT.

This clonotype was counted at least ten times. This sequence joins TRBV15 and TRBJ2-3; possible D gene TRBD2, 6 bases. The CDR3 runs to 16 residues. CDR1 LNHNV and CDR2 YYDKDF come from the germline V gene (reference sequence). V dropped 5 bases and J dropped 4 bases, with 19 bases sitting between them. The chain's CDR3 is CATSGGRQGGPDTQYF. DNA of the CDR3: TGTGCCACCAGCGGAGGAAGGCAGGGAGGTCCAGATACGCAGTATTTT. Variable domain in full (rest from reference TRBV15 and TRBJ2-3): DAMVIQNPRYQVTQFGKPVTLSCSQTLNHNVMYWYQQKSSQAPKLLFHYYDKDFNNEADTPDNFQSRRPNTSFCFLDIRSPGLGDTAMYLCATSGGRQGGPDTQYFGPGTRLTVL.

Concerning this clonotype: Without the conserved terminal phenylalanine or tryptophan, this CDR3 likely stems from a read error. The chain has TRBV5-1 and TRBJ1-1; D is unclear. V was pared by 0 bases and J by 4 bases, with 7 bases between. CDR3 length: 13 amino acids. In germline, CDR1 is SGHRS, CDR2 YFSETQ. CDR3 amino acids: CASSLVAGTEAFS. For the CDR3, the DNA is TGCGCCAGCAGCTTGGTGGCAGGCACTGAAGCTTTCTCT.

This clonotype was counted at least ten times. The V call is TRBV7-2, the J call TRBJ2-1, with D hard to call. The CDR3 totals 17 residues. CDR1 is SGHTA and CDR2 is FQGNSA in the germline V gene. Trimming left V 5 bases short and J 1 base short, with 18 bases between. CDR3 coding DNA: TGTGCCAGCAGCCCCGGGTACGATCTTAGGTCCTACAATGAGCAGTTCTTC. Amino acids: CASSPGYDLRSYNEQFF. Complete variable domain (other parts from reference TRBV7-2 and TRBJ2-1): GAGVSQSPSNKVTEKGKDVELRCDPISGHTALYWYRQSLGQGLEFLIYFQGNSAPDKSGLPSDRFSAERTGGSVSTLTIQRTQQEDSAVYLCASSPGYDLRSYNEQFFGPGTRLTVL.